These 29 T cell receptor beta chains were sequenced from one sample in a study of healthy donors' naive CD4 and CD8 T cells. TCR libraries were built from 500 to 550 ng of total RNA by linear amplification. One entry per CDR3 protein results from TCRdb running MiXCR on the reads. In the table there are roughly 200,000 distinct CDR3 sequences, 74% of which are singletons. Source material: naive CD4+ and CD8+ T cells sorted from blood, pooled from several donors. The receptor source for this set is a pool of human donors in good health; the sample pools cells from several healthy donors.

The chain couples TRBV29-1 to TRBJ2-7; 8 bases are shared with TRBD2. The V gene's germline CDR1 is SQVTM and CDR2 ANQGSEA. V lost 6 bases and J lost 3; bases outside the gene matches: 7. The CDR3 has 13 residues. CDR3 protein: CSVGIAGRYEQYF. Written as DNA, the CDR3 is TGCAGCGTCGGAATAGCGGGACGCTACGAGCAGTACTTC.

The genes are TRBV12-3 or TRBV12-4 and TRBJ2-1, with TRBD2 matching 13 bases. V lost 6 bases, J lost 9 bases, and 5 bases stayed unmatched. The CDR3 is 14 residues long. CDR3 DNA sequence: TGTGCCAGCAGCTTGACTAGCGGGAGGTTTGAGCAGTTCTTC. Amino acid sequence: CASSLTSGRFEQFF.

CDR3 in amino acids: CSAEGQQETQYF. As DNA, the CDR3 is TGCAGCGCCGAAGGACAGCAAGAGACCCAGTACTTC. The chain uses TRBV29-1 and TRBJ2-5, with a possible D match to TRBD1 (6 bases). CDR1 and CDR2 from the germline V gene are SQVTM and ANQGSEA. The CDR3 runs 12 residues. Trimming left V 7 bases short and J 2 bases short, with 11 bases between.

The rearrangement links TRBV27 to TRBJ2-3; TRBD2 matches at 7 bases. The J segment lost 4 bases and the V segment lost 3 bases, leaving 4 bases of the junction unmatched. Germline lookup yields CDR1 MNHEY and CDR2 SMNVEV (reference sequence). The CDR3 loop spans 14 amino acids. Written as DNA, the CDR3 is TGTGCCAGCAGTTTCAGCGGGGCCGCAGATACGCAGTATTTT. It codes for CASSFSGAADTQYF.

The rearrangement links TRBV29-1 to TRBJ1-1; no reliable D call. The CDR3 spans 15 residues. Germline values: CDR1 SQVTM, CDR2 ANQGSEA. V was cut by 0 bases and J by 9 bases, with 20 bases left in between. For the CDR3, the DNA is TGCAGCGTTGAAGACCTATCAAAGGGATGGCCAAAAGCTTTCTTT. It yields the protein CSVEDLSKGWPKAFF.

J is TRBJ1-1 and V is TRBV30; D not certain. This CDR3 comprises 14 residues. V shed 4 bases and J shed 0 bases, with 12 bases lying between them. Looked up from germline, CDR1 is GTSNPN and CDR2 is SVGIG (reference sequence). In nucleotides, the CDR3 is TGTGCCTGGACGGCGGAACAGCTGAACACTGAAGCTTTCTTT. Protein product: CAWTAEQLNTEAFF.

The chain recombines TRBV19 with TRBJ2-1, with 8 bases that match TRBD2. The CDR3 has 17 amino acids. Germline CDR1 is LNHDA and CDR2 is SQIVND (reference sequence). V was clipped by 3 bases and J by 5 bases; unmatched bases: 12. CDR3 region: CASSIRRLAGLNNEQFF. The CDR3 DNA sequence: TGTGCCAGTAGTATCAGGCGTCTAGCGGGCCTAAACAATGAGCAGTTCTTC.

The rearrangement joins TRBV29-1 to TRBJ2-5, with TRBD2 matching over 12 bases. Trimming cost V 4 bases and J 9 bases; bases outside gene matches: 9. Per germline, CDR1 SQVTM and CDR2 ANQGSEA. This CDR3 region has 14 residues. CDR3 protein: CSVAGLAGPMAQYF. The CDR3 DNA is TGCAGCGTTGCGGGACTAGCGGGCCCCATGGCCCAGTACTTC. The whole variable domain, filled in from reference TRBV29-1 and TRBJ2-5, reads SAVISQKPSRDICQRGTSLTIQCQVDSQVTMMFWYRQQPGQSLTLIATANQGSEATYESGFVIDKFPISRPNLTFSTLTVSNMSPEDSSIYLCSVAGLAGPMAQYFGPGTRLLVL.

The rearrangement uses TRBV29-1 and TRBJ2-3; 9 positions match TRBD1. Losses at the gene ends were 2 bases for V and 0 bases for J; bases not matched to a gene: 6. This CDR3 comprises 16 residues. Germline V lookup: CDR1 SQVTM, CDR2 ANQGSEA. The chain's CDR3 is CSVEPTGGFSTDTQYF. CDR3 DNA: TGCAGCGTTGAACCCACAGGGGGCTTTAGCACAGATACGCAGTATTTT.

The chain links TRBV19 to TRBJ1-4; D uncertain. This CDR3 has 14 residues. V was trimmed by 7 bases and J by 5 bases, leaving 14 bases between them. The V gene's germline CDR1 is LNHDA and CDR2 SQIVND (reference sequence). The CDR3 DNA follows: TGTGCCAGTACCACGGAGGGCCGCAATGAAAAACTGTTTTTT. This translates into CASTTEGRNEKLFF.

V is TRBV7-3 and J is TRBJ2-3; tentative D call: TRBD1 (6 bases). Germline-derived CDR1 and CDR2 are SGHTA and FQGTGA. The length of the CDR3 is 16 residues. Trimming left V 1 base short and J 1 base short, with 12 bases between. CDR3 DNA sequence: TGTGCCAGCAGCTTAATGGTCCGACAGGGCACAGATACGCAGTATTTT. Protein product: CASSLMVRQGTDTQYF. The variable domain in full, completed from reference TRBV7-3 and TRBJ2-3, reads GAGVSQTPSNKVTEKGKYVELRCDPISGHTALYWYRQSLGQGPEFLIYFQGTGAADDSGLPNDRFFAVRPEGSVSTLKIQRTERGDSAVYLCASSLMVRQGTDTQYFGPGTRLTVL.

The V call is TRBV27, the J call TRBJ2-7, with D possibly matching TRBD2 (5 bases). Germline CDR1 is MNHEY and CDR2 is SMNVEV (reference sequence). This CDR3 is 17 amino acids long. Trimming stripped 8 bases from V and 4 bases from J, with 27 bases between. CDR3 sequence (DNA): TGTGCCAGCGTCTTCCCTCCCACCCGGGGTTACTATTACGAGCAGTACTTC. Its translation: CASVFPPTRGYYYEQYF.

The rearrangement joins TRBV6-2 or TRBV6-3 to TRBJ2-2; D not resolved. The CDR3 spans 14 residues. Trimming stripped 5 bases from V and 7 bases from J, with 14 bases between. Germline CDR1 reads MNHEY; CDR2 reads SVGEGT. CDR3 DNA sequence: TGTGCCAGCAGTGGCAGTGGAGTTGGCGGGGAGCTGTTTTTT. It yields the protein CASSGSGVGGELFF.

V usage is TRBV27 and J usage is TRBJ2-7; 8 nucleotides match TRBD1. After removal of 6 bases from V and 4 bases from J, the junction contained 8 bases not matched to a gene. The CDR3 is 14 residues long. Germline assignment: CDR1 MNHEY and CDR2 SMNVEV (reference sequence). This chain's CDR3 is CASSLQGVEYEQYF. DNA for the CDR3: TGTGCCAGCAGCTTACAGGGGGTCGAGTACGAGCAGTACTTC.

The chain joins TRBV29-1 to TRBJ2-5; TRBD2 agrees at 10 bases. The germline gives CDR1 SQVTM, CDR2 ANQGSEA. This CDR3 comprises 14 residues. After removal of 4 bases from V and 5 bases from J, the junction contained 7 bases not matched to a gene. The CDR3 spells CSVVLAGEGETQYF. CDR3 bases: TGCAGCGTTGTTCTAGCGGGGGAAGGGGAGACCCAGTACTTC.

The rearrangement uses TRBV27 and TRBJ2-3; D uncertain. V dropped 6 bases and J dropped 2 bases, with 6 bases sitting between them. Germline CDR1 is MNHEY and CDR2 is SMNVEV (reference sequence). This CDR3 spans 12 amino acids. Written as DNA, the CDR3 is TGTGCCAGCAGCCCCTTCACAGATACGCAGTATTTT. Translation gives CASSPFTDTQYF.

In nucleotides, the CDR3 is TGTGCCATCAGTAATGCCGGGACAGGGATCTGGGACACCTTC. Amino acid sequence: CAISNAGTGIWDTF. The genes are TRBV10-3 and TRBJ1-2; TRBD1 agrees at 9 bases. V shed 5 bases and J 12 bases; nucleotides not matched to a gene: 13. This CDR3 has 14 residues. From germline, CDR1 is ENHRY and CDR2 SYGVKD.

The CDR3 loop reads CASSTDGAPYGYTF. In DNA, the CDR3 is TGCGCCAGCAGCACCGACGGGGCCCCCTATGGCTACACCTTC. The chain joins TRBV5-1 to TRBJ1-2, with TRBD1 as a possible D gene (5 bases). Germline CDR1 and CDR2: SGHRS and YFSETQ. This CDR3 has 14 residues. Trimming took off 4 bases at V and 4 bases at J, with 14 bases between the two ends.

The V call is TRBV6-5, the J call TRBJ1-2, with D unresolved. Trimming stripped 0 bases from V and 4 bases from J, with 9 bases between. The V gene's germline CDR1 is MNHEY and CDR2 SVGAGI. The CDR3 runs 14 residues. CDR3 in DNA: TGTGCCAGCAGTTACTCCCCTAGCTCCTATGGCTACACCTTC. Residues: CASSYSPSSYGYTF.

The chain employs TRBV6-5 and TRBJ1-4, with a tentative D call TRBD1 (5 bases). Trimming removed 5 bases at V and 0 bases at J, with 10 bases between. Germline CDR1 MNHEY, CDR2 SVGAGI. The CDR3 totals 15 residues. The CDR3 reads CASSEDRPTNEKLFF. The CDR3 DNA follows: TGTGCCAGCAGTGAAGACAGACCAACTAATGAAAAACTGTTTTTT.

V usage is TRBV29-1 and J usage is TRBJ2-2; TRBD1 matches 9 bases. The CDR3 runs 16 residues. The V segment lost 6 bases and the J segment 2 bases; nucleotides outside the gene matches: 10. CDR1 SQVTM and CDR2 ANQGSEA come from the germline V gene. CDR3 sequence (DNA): TGCAGCGTCAATGACAGGGGGAGCATTAACACCGGGGAGCTGTTTTTT. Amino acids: CSVNDRGSINTGELFF.

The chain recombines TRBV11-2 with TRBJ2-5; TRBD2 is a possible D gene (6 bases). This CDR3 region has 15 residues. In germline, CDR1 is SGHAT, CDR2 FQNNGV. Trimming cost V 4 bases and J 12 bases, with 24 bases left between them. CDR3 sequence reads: CASSSQDFRAGGKYF. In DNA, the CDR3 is TGTGCCAGCAGCTCCCAAGATTTTCGGGCCGGGGGAAAGTACTTC.

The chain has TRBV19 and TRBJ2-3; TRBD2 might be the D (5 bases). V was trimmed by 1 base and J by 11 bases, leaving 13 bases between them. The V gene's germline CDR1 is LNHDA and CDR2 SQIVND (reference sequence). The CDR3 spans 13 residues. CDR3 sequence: CASSIAASEGQYF. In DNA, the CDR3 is TGTGCCAGTAGTATAGCGGCGTCCGAGGGGCAGTATTTT.

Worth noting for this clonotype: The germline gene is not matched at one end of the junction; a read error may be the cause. For the CDR3, the DNA is TGCGCCAGCAGCGGCAAGGCGGGCGCTGAAGCTTTCTTT. Translation gives CASSGKAGAEAFF. The J gene is TRBJ1-1, the V gene TRBV5-5; D gene uncertain. Germline assignment: CDR1 SGHKS and CDR2 YYEKEE (reference sequence). This CDR3 spans 13 amino acids.

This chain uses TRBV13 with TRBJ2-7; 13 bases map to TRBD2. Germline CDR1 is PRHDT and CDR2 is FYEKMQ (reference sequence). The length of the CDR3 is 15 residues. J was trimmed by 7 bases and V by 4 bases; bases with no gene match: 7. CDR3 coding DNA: TGTGCCAGCAGCTCCGGACTAGCGGGAGTTGGAGAGCAGTACGTC. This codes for CASSSGLAGVGEQYV.

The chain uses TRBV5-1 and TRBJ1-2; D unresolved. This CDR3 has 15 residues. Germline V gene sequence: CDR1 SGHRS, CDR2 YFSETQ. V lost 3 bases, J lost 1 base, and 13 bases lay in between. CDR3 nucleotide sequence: TGCGCCAGCAGCTACTACAGTGGGAATAACTATGGCTACACCTTC. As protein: CASSYYSGNNYGYTF.

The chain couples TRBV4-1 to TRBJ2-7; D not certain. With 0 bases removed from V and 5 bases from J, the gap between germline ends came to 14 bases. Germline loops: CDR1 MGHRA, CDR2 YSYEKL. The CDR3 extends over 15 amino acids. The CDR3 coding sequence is TGCGCCAGCAGCCAAGATCCGAAATGGGATCACGAGCAGTACTTC. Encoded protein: CASSQDPKWDHEQYF.

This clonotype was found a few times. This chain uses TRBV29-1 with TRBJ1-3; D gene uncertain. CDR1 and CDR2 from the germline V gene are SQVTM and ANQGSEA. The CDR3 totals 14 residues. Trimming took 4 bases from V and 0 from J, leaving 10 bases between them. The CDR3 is CSVGGDNSGNTIYF. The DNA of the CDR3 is TGCAGCGTTGGCGGCGACAACTCTGGAAACACCATATATTTT.

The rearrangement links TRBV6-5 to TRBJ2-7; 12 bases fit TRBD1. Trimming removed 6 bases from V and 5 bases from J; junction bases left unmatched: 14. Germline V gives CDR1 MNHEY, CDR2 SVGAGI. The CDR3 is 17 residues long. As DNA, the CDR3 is TGTGCCAGCAGAAGGCCATCCTACGGGACAGGGGGCAACGAGCAGTACTTC. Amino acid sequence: CASRRPSYGTGGNEQYF.